This passage covers 8 T cell receptor beta chains from one sample sequenced in a study of CD8 T cells in ankylosing spondylitis. Each CDR3 protein gets one entry after TCRdb re-called the 5' RACE reads with MiXCR. Here the sample spans hundreds of thousands of distinct CDR3 sequences, about 20% being singletons. The sample was blood, either unsorted or a sorted T cell fraction (not recorded which). These receptors were collected from a female donor with ankylosing spondylitis or in good health (not recorded which).

This clonotype was recorded only once. This chain connects TRBV7-2 to TRBJ2-7, with a possible D match to TRBD1 (6 bases). CDR1 and CDR2 (germline): SGHTA, FQGNSA. Trimming pared 3 bases from V and 0 bases from J, leaving 9 bases between. CDR3 length: 14 amino acids. This CDR3 is CASSFWTDSYEQYF. CDR3 nucleotide sequence: TGTGCCAGCAGCTTTTGGACAGACTCCTACGAGCAGTACTTC.

This clonotype occurred a few times. This rearrangement joins TRBV18 to TRBJ1-2; 10 nucleotides line up with TRBD1. Per the germline V gene, CDR1 is KGHSH and CDR2 is LQKENI. The CDR3 consists of 18 residues. With V trimmed by 3 bases and J by 4 bases, 14 bases remained unmatched. CDR3 residues: CASSPSQPGQGIGYGYTF. The CDR3 DNA sequence: TGTGCCAGCTCACCTTCTCAACCGGGACAGGGGATCGGCTATGGCTACACCTTC.

The chain uses TRBV18 and TRBJ2-7, with D perhaps matching TRBD2 (5 bases). CDR1 is KGHSH and CDR2 is LQKENI in the germline V gene. V shed 3 bases and J shed 2 bases, with 14 bases lying between them. There are 15 residues in the CDR3. CDR3: CASSPSVGGTYEQYF. The CDR3 DNA reads TGTGCCAGCTCACCGTCAGTAGGAGGAACCTACGAGCAGTACTTC. Combining the CDR3 with reference TRBV18 and TRBJ2-7 gives the whole variable domain NAGVMQNPRHLVRRRGQEARLRCSPMKGHSHVYWYRQLPEEGLKFMVYLQKENIIDESGMPKERFSAEFPKEGPSILRIQQVVRGDSAAYFCASSPSVGGTYEQYFGPGTRLTVT.

The chain is built from TRBV14 and TRBJ2-1, with D perhaps given as TRBD1 or TRBD2 (6 bases each). The CDR3 is 16 residues long. Trimming took 4 bases from V and 1 from J, leaving 14 bases between them. Germline-derived CDR1 and CDR2 are SGHDN and FVKESK. CDR3 DNA: TGTGCCAGCAGCCTCTCCCGGGGGCTGTCCTACAATGAGCAGTTCTTC. Translating it yields CASSLSRGLSYNEQFF.

This clonotype was seen only a few times. This chain connects TRBV7-6 to TRBJ2-7; possible D gene TRBD1, 6 bases. This CDR3 is 15 amino acids long. V shed 5 bases and J shed 8 bases, with 22 bases lying between them. Germline CDR1 SGHVS, CDR2 FNYEAQ. CDR3 loop: CASSPTTDRGWKQYF. CDR3 bases: TGTGCCAGCAGCCCGACTACGGACAGAGGCTGGAAGCAGTACTTC.

This clonotype was picked up a small number of times. The genes are TRBV7-9 and TRBJ2-4; 11 bases are a match to TRBD2. Trimming at V came to 5 bases and at J to 0 bases, leaving 3 bases not matched to a gene. The CDR3 is 16 residues long. Germline V CDR1 and CDR2: SEHNR, FQNEAQ (reference sequence). Here the CDR3 reads CASSNSGRVAKNIQYF. For the CDR3, the DNA is TGTGCCAGCAGCAATAGCGGGAGGGTAGCCAAAAACATTCAGTACTTC.

This chain uses TRBV5-1 with TRBJ1-2, with D possibly matching TRBD1 (5 bases). CDR3 size: 15 residues. Looked up from germline, CDR1 is SGHRS and CDR2 is YFSETQ. V was trimmed by 2 bases and J by 4 bases, leaving 15 bases between them. CDR3 bases: TGCGCCAGCAGCTTCGACAGTTCCCCTTTCTATGGCTACACCTTC. The encoded protein is CASSFDSSPFYGYTF.

Turning to this clonotype: A much larger clone sits a single nucleotide away, making a read error possible. This chain links TRBV20-1 with TRBJ1-5; no firm D call. Per germline, CDR1 DFQATT and CDR2 SNEGSKA (reference sequence). CDR3 length equals 14 residues. V was pared by 3 bases and J by 5 bases, with 14 bases between. CDR3 sequence: CSASAKDAYQPQHF. CDR3 bases: TGCAGTGCTAGTGCGAAAGATGCTTATCAGCCCCAGCATTTT.